This T cell receptor (beta chain) was observed in a study of glioma-infiltrating T cells. Study observations and caveats: Non-neoplastic patients had below-expected tissue-blood divergence, while all gliomas exceeded expectation.

Using RNA template, CDR3s of TCR alpha and beta were amplified with iRepertoire arm-PCR. Input was roughly 85-450 ng of tissue mRNA or PBMC total RNA. Each CDR3 protein is one row after TCRdb ran MiXCR on the multiplex PCR reads. The sample has approximately 89,000 distinct CDR3 sequences, approximately 22% seen once; the top ten hold around 7%. This clonotype was recorded at least ten times. As yet, its antigen is unknown. CDR3 length equals 15 residues. V was clipped by 3 bases and J by 0 bases, with 9 bases between them. The rearrangement joins TRBV12-3 or TRBV12-4 to TRBJ1-5; D remains ambiguous. Sequencing was done on a sample of glioma tissue, nonneoplastic brain tissue, or PBMCs (not recorded which). The TCR was taken from a human donor with low-grade glioma or glioblastoma, undergoing nonglioma brain surgery, or in good health (not recorded which). CDR3 bases: TGTGCCAGCAGTTTGGCCGAAATTAGCAATCAGCCCCAGCATTTT. Protein product: CASSLAEISNQPQHF.